This T cell receptor beta chain comes out of a study of CD8+ T cells in alopecia areata (dated 2018 in TCRdb). Some background on the complete study: The treated patients took part in an open-label pilot trial in which moderate-to-severe alopecia areata was treated with oral tofacitinib at 5 to 10 mg twice daily. The SALT score, which quantifies the percentage of affected scalp surface area, was used to measure disease severity in treated patients. Clonality in the scalp was compared among normal scalp (n=4), patchy alopecia areata scalp (n=8), and alopecia totalis/universalis scalp (n=8). Human TCRbeta sequencing covered scalp tissue and sorted CD4+ and CD8+ peripheral blood T cells from patchy and totalis/universalis alopecia areata patients and healthy controls. TCRbeta CDR3 regions were amplified by immunoSEQ multiplex PCR using 35 Vbeta forward and 13 Jbeta reverse primers. RNA came from the PAXgene miRNA kit for fixed scalp, the miRNeasy kit for PBMCs, and the RNeasy kit for mouse skin. The study used high-throughput TCRbeta sequencing to examine T cell clonal expansion in alopecia areata, in both the C3H/HeJ mouse model and human patients. Patients stayed on tofacitinib for 6 to 18 months and then had 6 months of follow-up off drug so that delayed response and recurrence could be assessed. Patients on tofacitinib were biopsied at baseline and after 4 and 24 weeks of treatment, and several of the patients also had a later scalp biopsy.

A word on this clone: The target of this receptor is not known. Base-call qualities are not available, and no considerably larger clone is one nucleotide away.

Receptors were amplified or captured by the immunoSEQ multiplex PCR assay. RNA was extracted from all samples and reverse transcribed into cDNA as template for TCR sequencing. SuperScript III was used for first-strand cDNA synthesis, primed with a 2:1 mix of oligo-dT and random hexamers. A synthetic immune receptor repertoire was used to measure amplification bias, and any remaining bias was corrected computationally. In the original analysis: Raw reads were preprocessed to remove errors, and CDR3 was defined according to IMGT conventions as the region from the conserved cysteine to phenylalanine. Clonality was calculated as 1 minus Shannon entropy normalized by log2 of the number of productive unique TCRs. CD4 or CD8 identity of scalp clones was inferred by cross-referencing scalp TCRbeta sequences with sorted blood CD4 and CD8 repertoires. TCRdb obtained this table from immuneACCESS and retained in-frame rearrangements with V and J assigned. These tables miss some clones; where compared with another copy, unresolved V genes account for less than half of the shortfall, and the remainder is unexplained. Clone size and the V and J calls come from that table; the DNA yielded D and trimming. The table for this sample lists 270,000 or so clones; about 62% of them were counted only once. The top ten constitute less than 2% of the sample.

General findings and caveats noted by the study authors: Many expanded lesional clones were found to persist in scalp and blood during tofacitinib treatment, and relapse after treatment cessation may be partly explained by this persistence. Shared TCR sequences between patients were less evident than in mice, which may be partly attributable to HLA diversity in the patient population. The treated cohort was small, with a single nonresponder, so links between baseline CD8+ expansion and response need larger studies. Tofacitinib significantly lowered scalp clonality and the number of expanded CD8+ clones among the top 100 scalp clones. Compared with normal scalp, lesional scalp had higher clonality and more expanded CD8+ clones, particularly in alopecia totalis/universalis, a pattern that suggests antigenic drive. Resident alphabeta T cells in normal human skin are also sequenced, complicating scalp TCR repertoire analysis, unlike mouse skin dominated by gammadelta T cells.

The sample's time point label, decoded: roughly 24 weeks on oral tofacitinib. The sample's treatment or condition label, decoded: oral pan-JAK inhibitor, 5-10 mg twice daily. Lesional scalp punch biopsies and peripheral blood were collected from alopecia areata patients. After PBMCs were isolated by density centrifugation and stained for CD3, CD4 and CD8, a FACSAria was used to sort CD4+ and CD8+ T cells. The CDR3 numbers 12 residues from cysteine through phenylalanine. Only the CDR3 region is kept as DNA, spanning 36 bases read in frame from base 1. CDR1 and CDR2, per the germline V gene (reference sequence), are GTSNPN and SVGIG. At the junction V is shortened by 2 bases and J by 8 bases, with 10 bases in between.

The source is a human donor with alopecia areata. Specimen: CD4+ T cells sorted from blood, collected at week 24, from a patient treated with tofacitinib. Rearrangement joined TRBV30 to TRBJ2-1, with the identity of the D gene unclear. The nucleotide sequence reads as follows: TGTGCCTGGAGTCTCGGCGAGGATGAGCAGTTCTTC. Protein translation: CAWSLGEDEQFF.